This entry concerns a single TCR beta chain. The germline gives CDR1 SGHVS, CDR2 FQNEAQ. The CDR3 runs to 14 residues. With 0 bases clipped from V and 9 bases from J, the junction kept 2 bases outside the gene matches. The PCR employed 60 Vbeta primers together with 13 Jbeta primers. Sequenced by immunoSEQ multiplex PCR; TCRdb stores in-frame clones only, minus some. Of about 150,000 clones detected, roughly 74% appear once; the ten largest clones hold about 2.6%. This sample was taken from a study of cytomegalovirus exposure and HLA in healthy donors. This chain links TRBV7-8 with TRBJ1-6; TRBD1 matches at 7 bases. The sequence derives from a man between 18 and 29 years old in good health and CMV-seronegative. The sequenced sample consisted of PBMCs. CDR3 nucleotides: TGTGCCAGCAGCTTAGCCACAGGGGTTTCACCCCTCCACTTT. This translates into CASSLATGVSPLHF.